This T cell receptor (beta chain) was identified in a study of human T cells and chemical hapten exposure (dated by TCRdb to the early 2020s). Notes on the research overall: For sensitization, 2% DPC in acetone was applied to a 2 cm by 2 cm area of upper inner arm skin. Weekly therapeutic DPC doses were additionally applied to the scalp of patients throughout the roughly 25-week study period. Patch testing was done on the upper back using Finn chambers containing 0.01% DPC, and results were scored after 6 days according to International Contact Dermatitis Research Group standards. The patient cohort, mostly female, included alopecia areata with under or over 50% scalp involvement, alopecia totalis and alopecia universalis. The libraries were sequenced as a pool, and the TCR yield per sample differed mostly because of small variations in library volumes within the pool. In alopecia patients, the study followed how the peripheral blood TCR repertoire changed in vivo over primary and secondary sensitization to diphenylcyclopropenone (DPC), a hapten. Patient blood was sampled pre-sensitization (week 0) and at 2, 6 and about 24 weeks after DPC sensitization. Twenty-nine alopecia patients gave blood for TCR sequencing at one to four time points (pre-sensitization, 2, 6 and 24 weeks). Broader findings and caveats from the paper: No change with DPC sensitization was found in the number of TCRs above 1 in 1000 frequency, and no evidence of global repertoire structure alterations was found. Significantly more large CDR3 similarity clusters were formed by expanded TCRs than by pre-sensitization or healthy control sets, consistent with antigen-driven responses. After repeated subsampling, changes were observed in the strength of the expansion versus patch-test correlation and in the threshold at which the correlation became significant. Patch test score was positively correlated with the number of PT1 expanded TCRs, with significance at thresholds 8, 16 and 32 but not at 4. Because every patient had alopecia, a presumed autoimmune disease, the patients' immune response might differ from that of healthy individuals.

To prepare the library, RACE was applied. TCRdb records NextSeq 500 as the sequencer. During library preparation, unique molecular identifiers were attached to individual cDNA molecules so that TCRs could be counted in a quantitative, reproducible way. Both TCR alpha and TCR beta chains were sequenced from each blood RNA sample. The source study handled its data this way. Samples had a median of roughly 98,000 TCRs, with a range from about 20,000 to 690,600. V, J and CDR3 annotation of the TCR reads was carried out using the Decombinator software suite. To make PS versus PT1 abundance plots, every sample was subsampled to the same number of TCRs (28,000). Expanded TCRs were defined as absent before sensitization and observed at least eight times at the 2-week time point. TCRdb reprocessing: public reads trimmed at Q25 with fastp, clones called with MiXCR, in-frame beta chains kept. Each entry is one CDR3 protein sequence, shown with its most common DNA and genes. V and J calls and clone size were set by TCRdb, not the authors. The sample records about 120,000 distinct CDR3 sequences, approximately 12% of which are singletons. 2.8% of the sample rests with the top ten.

The germline V gene supplies CDR1 SGDLS and CDR2 YYNGEE. The CDR3 has 16 amino acids, counting the end cysteine and phenylalanine. The only DNA kept is the CDR3, 48 bases in frame from the first base. V and J lose 3 bases and 6 bases, and a span of 19 bases separates them. The time point tag for this specimen amounts to: pre-sensitization, week 0. According to the study, the label for this sample's treatment or condition signals: therapeutic diphenylcyclopropenone sensitization with weekly scalp DPC. Blood at each patch-test visit was drawn before the patch test was applied. Eligible patients were aged 18 to 70, diagnosed with alopecia, deemed suitable for DPC therapy, and excluded if pregnant. Total RNA was extracted from unfractionated whole blood that had been collected in Tempus Blood RNA tubes. Of note for this clonotype: Its cognate antigen has yet to be identified. Base-call qualities are not available, and no considerably larger clone is one nucleotide away.

The clonotype comes from a woman under 30 with alopecia areata. Some clones in this sample may be carry-over from other donors' samples. The sample consisted of whole blood, taken in connection with sensitization to the hapten diphenylcyclopropenone (DPC). Recombination connected TRBV9 to TRBJ2-1; the D gene identity is not certain. This receptor has the CDR3 CASSAARKRDFNEQFF. The sequenced DNA: TGTGCCAGCAGCGCCGCCCGGAAGCGAGACTTCAATGAGCAGTTCTTC.